This passage covers 2 T cell receptor beta chains from one sample sequenced in a study of blood T cell repertoires in COVID-19. Here immunoSEQ multiplex PCR was the method, and the copy in TCRdb shows in-frame clones only, minus some. This sample has fewer than 250,000 clones, with roughly 87% found just once. The sequenced sample consisted of PBMCs or T cells enriched from blood (not recorded which). The source is a man aged 25-45 years in a cohort exposed to, infected with or recovered from COVID-19 (not recorded which).

V gene TRBV2 combines with J gene TRBJ1-4, with TRBD1 matching 11 bases. Losses at the gene ends were 6 bases for V and 5 bases for J; bases not matched to a gene: 11. CDR3 length: 17 residues. Per the germline V gene, CDR1 is SNHLY and CDR2 is FYNNEI. The CDR3 DNA reads TGTGCCAGCAGATTTGGACAGGGGGCAGTGGGGAATGAAAAACTGTTTTTT. Amino acid sequence: CASRFGQGAVGNEKLFF. Full variable domain (missing parts from reference TRBV2 and TRBJ1-4): EPEVTQTPSHQVTQMGQEVILRCVPISNHLYFYWYRQILGQKVEFLVSFYNNEISEKSEIFDDQFSVERPDGSNFTLKIRSTKLEDSAMYFCASRFGQGAVGNEKLFFGSGTQLSVL.

The gene calls are TRBV19 and TRBJ1-5; D might be TRBD1 (5 bases). Trimming shortened V by 4 bases and J by 4 bases, and 17 bases separated the two germline ends. The CDR3 length is 16 residues. Per the germline V gene, CDR1 is LNHDA and CDR2 is SQIVND (reference sequence). CDR3 in amino acids: CASSSTSGFRNQPQHF. In DNA form, the CDR3 reads TGTGCCAGTAGTAGCACCTCAGGGTTCCGGAATCAGCCCCAGCATTTT.